The following is a TCR beta chain sequence with its context. This specimen comes from a study of T cell changes during pregnancy in multiple sclerosis. TCRdb keeps only in-frame clones here, not all; method: immunoSEQ multiplex PCR. The table includes tens of thousands of clones, 80% to 90% detected once. After removal of 2 bases from V and 5 bases from J, the junction contained 10 bases not matched to a gene. From germline, CDR1 is SGHTS and CDR2 YDEGEE. The CDR3 totals 16 residues. The V and J genes are TRBV5-8 and TRBJ1-5; 7 nucleotides agree with TRBD1. This sequence was found in a female donor in good health, enrolled as a control in a pregnancy study. This material consisted of CD4+ T cells from peripheral blood mononuclear cells, taken in the first trimester of pregnancy. In nucleotides, the CDR3 is TGTGCCAGCAGCTTTTCGTCCGGGACAGTACATCAGCCCCAGCATTTT. Translating gives CASSFSSGTVHQPQHF.